These 16 T cell receptor beta chains originate from one sample sequenced in a study of blood T cell repertoires in COVID-19. Repertoires were generated with immunoSEQ multiplex PCR, while TCRdb's copy carries only in-frame clones and drops some. The sample has approximately 300,000 clones; nearly 90% are singletons. Sample: PBMCs or T cells enriched from blood (not recorded which). The receptors stem from a woman aged 18-35 years with acute COVID-19.

This clone appeared once. The chain uses TRBV6-5 and TRBJ1-3; D possibly corresponds to TRBD1 (6 bases). Germline CDR1 MNHEY, CDR2 SVGAGI. The V end was cut by 6 bases, the J end by 3 bases, with 15 bases between. The CDR3 runs 15 residues. CDR3 DNA sequence: TGTGCCAGCAGGGTTTACGGGACATTTGGAAACACCATATATTTT. Its translation: CASRVYGTFGNTIYF.

V is TRBV25-1 and J is TRBJ1-6; D not resolved. In germline, CDR1 is MGHDK, CDR2 SYGVNS. The germline V and J ends were trimmed by 5 bases and 9 bases, with 17 bases remaining between them. The CDR3 has 15 amino acids. The CDR3 coding sequence is TGTGCCAGCAGTATAGATTCCCAAGGCGGTTCACCCCTCCACTTT. It is translated as CASSIDSQGGSPLHF.

The table lists this clone with a count of one. V gene TRBV6-1 combines with J gene TRBJ1-5; no clear D gene. Germline V CDR1 and CDR2: MNHNS, SASEGT. V lost 3 bases to trimming and J lost 9 bases, with 12 bases between them. This CDR3 comprises 13 residues. Written as DNA, the CDR3 is TGTGCCAGCAGTGATACCGACAACCGGCCCCAGCATTTT. As protein: CASSDTDNRPQHF.

In its sample, this clone was seen once. The rearrangement links TRBV3-1 (or the pseudogene TRBV3-2) to TRBJ2-1, with 11 bases aligning to TRBD2. The germline V gene has CDR1 LGHDT and CDR2 YNNKEL (reference sequence). V lost 4 bases to trimming and J lost 5 bases; unmatched junction nucleotides: 13. This CDR3 is built from 18 residues. In nucleotides, the CDR3 is TGTGCCAGCAGCCCGGGACTAGCGGATCTCAAGACCAACAATGAGCAGTTCTTC. It specifies CASSPGLADLKTNNEQFF.

This clone showed up just a few times. The rearrangement links TRBV3-1 (or the pseudogene TRBV3-2) to TRBJ1-2, with a tentative D call TRBD1 (6 bases). Germline V gives CDR1 LGHDT, CDR2 YNNKEL (reference sequence). The CDR3 spans 13 residues. V gave up 7 bases and J gave up 8 bases, with 17 bases separating them. The CDR3 DNA reads TGTGCCAGCACTACAGGGAGTGCGACGGGCTACACCTTC. This translates into CASTTGSATGYTF.

J is TRBJ2-3 and V is TRBV11-2; weak D call: TRBD2 (5 bases). Trimming stripped 3 bases from V and 12 bases from J, with 25 bases between. The CDR3 contains 16 residues. CDR1 is SGHAT and CDR2 is FQNNGV in the germline V gene. CDR3 sequence: CASSFRGGGRPRYQYF. The CDR3, as DNA: TGTGCCAGCAGCTTTCGAGGTGGAGGTAGACCCCGGTATCAGTATTTT. Looking up the rest from reference TRBV11-2 and TRBJ2-3 gives the full variable domain: EAGVAQSPRYKIIEKRQSVAFWCNPISGHATLYWYQQILGQGPKLLIQFQNNGVVDDSQLPKDRFSAERLKGVDSTLKIQPAKLEDSAVYLCASSFRGGGRPRYQYFGPGTRLTVL.

V gene TRBV30 combines with J gene TRBJ1-2; D possibly corresponds to TRBD1 (5 bases). V was cut by 0 bases and J by 8 bases, with 22 bases left in between. CDR1 and CDR2 (germline): GTSNPN, SVGIG (reference sequence). The CDR3 is 16 residues long. CDR3 sequence reads: CAWSVRAGLWGSGYTF. CDR3 in DNA: TGTGCCTGGAGTGTACGGGCGGGACTATGGGGGAGCGGCTACACCTTC.

The rearrangement joins TRBV7-9 to TRBJ1-2, with TRBD1 identical over 9 bases. The V and J ends lost 4 bases and 7 bases, in that order; junction bases with no gene match: 10. The CDR3 sequence is 15 residues long. Germline CDR1 and CDR2: SEHNR and FQNEAQ (reference sequence). This chain's CDR3 is CASSSPTGGVGGYTF. The CDR3 DNA sequence: TGTGCCAGCAGCTCCCCGACAGGGGGTGTAGGTGGCTACACCTTC.

The DNA for the CDR3 is TGTGCCAGTAGTTCCCATTTTAGCGGGAACACCTACAATGAGCAGTTCTTC. It yields the protein CASSSHFSGNTYNEQFF. This chain links TRBV19 with TRBJ2-1, with 8 bases lining up with TRBD2. The CDR3 runs to 17 residues. Germline loops: CDR1 LNHDA, CDR2 SQIVND (reference sequence). V lost 5 bases to trimming and J lost 2 bases; unmatched junction nucleotides: 11.

This sequence joins TRBV10-3 and TRBJ2-5; D may be TRBD1 (6 bases). CDR3 length equals 17 residues. The germline gives CDR1 ENHRY, CDR2 SYGVKD. With 3 bases removed from V and 4 bases from J, the gap between germline ends came to 21 bases. CDR3 loop: CAISDRGSTVQLETQYF. CDR3 nucleotide sequence: TGTGCCATCAGTGACAGGGGAAGTACGGTGCAGTTAGAGACCCAGTACTTC.

V usage is TRBV3-1 (or the pseudogene TRBV3-2) and J usage is TRBJ2-5; 8 nucleotides line up with TRBD2. V lost 4 bases to trimming and J lost 5 bases; unmatched junction nucleotides: 3. The CDR3 spans 13 residues. Germline CDR1 is LGHDT and CDR2 is YNNKEL (reference sequence). In DNA, the CDR3 is TGTGCCAGCAGCCTTAGCGGGGTGGAGACCCAGTACTTC. Translation gives CASSLSGVETQYF.

The chain has TRBV18 and TRBJ2-7; tentative D call: TRBD1 (6 bases). In germline, CDR1 is KGHSH, CDR2 LQKENI. Trimming took off 2 bases at V and 2 bases at J, with 10 bases between the two ends. The CDR3 totals 14 residues. Here the CDR3 reads CASSPGDMTYEQYF. The CDR3 nucleotides read TGTGCCAGCTCACCAGGGGACATGACCTACGAGCAGTACTTC.

The rearrangement links TRBV28 to TRBJ1-2; TRBD1 matches at 8 bases. The CDR3 length is 14 residues. The ends lost 7 bases at V and 5 bases at J; junction bases unmatched: 9. Germline loops: CDR1 MDHEN, CDR2 SYDVKM. In DNA form, the CDR3 reads TGTGCCAGCACTTTTGGACAGGGAACGTATGGCTACACCTTC. This codes for CASTFGQGTYGYTF.

The chain is built from TRBV30 and TRBJ2-3; D not resolved. Trimming pared 1 base from V and 0 bases from J, leaving 8 bases between. Germline CDR1 reads GTSNPN; CDR2 reads SVGIG (reference sequence). The CDR3 loop spans 14 amino acids. Here the CDR3 reads CAWSELPSTDTQYF. CDR3 bases: TGTGCCTGGAGTGAACTTCCAAGCACAGATACGCAGTATTTT. Combining the CDR3 with reference TRBV30 and TRBJ2-3 gives the whole variable domain SQTIHQWPATLVQPVGSPLSLECTVEGTSNPNLYWYRQAAGRGLQLLFYSVGIGQISSEVPQNLSASRPQDRQFILSSKKLLLSDSGFYLCAWSELPSTDTQYFGPGTRLTVL.

The chain joins TRBV14 to TRBJ1-1; D remains ambiguous. The CDR3 length is 14 residues. Germline V gives CDR1 SGHDN, CDR2 FVKESK. V lost 3 bases, J lost 3 bases, and 11 bases lay in between. This CDR3 reads CASSHRRSDTEAFF. The CDR3, as DNA: TGTGCCAGCAGCCACAGAAGGAGCGACACTGAAGCTTTCTTT.

The rearrangement links TRBV30 to TRBJ2-2; D uncertain. Trimming pared 3 bases from V and 1 base from J, leaving 9 bases between. The length of the CDR3 is 14 residues. Germline loops: CDR1 GTSNPN, CDR2 SVGIG (reference sequence). The CDR3 nucleotides are TGTGCCTGGAGAAGGCAGGTGAACACCGGGGAGCTGTTTTTT. It specifies CAWRRQVNTGELFF.